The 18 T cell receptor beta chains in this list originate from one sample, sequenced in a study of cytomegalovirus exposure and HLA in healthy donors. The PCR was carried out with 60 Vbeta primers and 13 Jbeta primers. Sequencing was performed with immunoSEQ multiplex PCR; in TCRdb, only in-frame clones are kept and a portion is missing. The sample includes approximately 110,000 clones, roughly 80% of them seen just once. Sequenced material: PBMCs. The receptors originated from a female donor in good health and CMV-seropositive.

Written as DNA, the CDR3 is TGTGCTAGTTTAGTGATGCAGCCCCAGCATTTT. Translation gives CASLVMQPQHF. The chain has TRBV12-5 and TRBJ1-5; D unclear. This CDR3 is 11 amino acids long. Germline CDR1 and CDR2: LGHNT and FRNRAP. The V end was cut by 8 bases, the J end by 7 bases, with 9 bases between.

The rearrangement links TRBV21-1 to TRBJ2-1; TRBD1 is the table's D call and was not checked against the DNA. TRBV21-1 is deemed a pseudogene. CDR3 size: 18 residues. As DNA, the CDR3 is TGTGCCAGCAGCAAAGGGGGACAGCCTTTAGGGTCCTACAATGAGCAGTTCTTC. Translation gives CASSKGGQPLGSYNEQFF.

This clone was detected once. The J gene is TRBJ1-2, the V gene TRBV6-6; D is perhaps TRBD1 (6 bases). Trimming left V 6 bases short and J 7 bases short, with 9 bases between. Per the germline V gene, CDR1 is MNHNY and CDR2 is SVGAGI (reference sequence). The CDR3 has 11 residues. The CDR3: CASSRRGGYTF. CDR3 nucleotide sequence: TGTGCCAGCAGCCGCAGGGGTGGCTACACCTTC.

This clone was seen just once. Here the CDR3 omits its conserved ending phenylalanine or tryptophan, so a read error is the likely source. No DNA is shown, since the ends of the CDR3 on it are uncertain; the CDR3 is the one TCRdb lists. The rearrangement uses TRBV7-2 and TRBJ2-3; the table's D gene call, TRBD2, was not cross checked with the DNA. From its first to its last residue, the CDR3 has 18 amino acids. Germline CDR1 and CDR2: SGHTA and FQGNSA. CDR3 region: CASSYTSGLAGGGTDTVV.

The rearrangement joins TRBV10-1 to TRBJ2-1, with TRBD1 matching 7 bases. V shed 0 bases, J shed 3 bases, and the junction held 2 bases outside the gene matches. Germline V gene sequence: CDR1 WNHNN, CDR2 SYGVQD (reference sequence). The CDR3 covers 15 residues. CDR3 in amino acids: CASSESGQYYNEQFF. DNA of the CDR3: TGCGCCAGCAGTGAGTCGGGACAGTACTACAATGAGCAGTTCTTC.

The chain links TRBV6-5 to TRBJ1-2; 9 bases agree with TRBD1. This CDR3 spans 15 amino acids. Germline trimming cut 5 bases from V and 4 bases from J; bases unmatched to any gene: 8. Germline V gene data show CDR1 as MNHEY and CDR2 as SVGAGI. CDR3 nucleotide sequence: TGTGCCAGCAGTCCGGGACAGGGTAACGGCTATGGCTACACCTTC. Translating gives CASSPGQGNGYGYTF.

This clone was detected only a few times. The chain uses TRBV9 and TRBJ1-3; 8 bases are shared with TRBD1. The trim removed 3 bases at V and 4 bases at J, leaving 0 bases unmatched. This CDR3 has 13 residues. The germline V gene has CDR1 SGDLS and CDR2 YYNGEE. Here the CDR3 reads CASSGDRGNTIYF. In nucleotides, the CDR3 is TGTGCCAGCAGCGGGGACAGGGGAAACACCATATATTTT.

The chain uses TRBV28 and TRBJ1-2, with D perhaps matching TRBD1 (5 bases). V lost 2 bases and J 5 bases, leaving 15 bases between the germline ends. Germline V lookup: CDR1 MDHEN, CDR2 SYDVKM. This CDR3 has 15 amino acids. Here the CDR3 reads CASSLLRKGAYGYTF. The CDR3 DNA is TGTGCCAGCAGTTTACTCCGAAAAGGGGCTTATGGCTACACCTTC.

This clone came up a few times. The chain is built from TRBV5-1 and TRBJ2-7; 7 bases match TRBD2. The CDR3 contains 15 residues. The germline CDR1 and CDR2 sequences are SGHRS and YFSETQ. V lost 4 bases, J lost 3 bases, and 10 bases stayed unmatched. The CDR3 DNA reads TGCGCCAGCAGCCCAAGACTAGCCCTAAGCTACGAGCAGTACTTC. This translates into CASSPRLALSYEQYF.

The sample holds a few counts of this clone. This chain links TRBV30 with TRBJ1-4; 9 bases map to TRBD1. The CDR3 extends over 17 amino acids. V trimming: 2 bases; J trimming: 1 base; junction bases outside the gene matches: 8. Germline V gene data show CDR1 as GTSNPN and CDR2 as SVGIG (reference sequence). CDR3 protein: CAWSPTGTGRTNEKLFF. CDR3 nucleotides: TGTGCCTGGAGTCCTACCGGGACAGGGCGAACTAATGAAAAACTGTTTTTT.

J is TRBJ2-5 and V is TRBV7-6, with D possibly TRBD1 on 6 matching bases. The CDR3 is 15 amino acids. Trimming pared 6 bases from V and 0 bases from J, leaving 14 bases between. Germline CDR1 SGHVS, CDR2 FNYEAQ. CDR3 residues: CASSLGTLYQETQYF. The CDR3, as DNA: TGTGCCAGCAGTCTCGGGACACTGTACCAAGAGACCCAGTACTTC.

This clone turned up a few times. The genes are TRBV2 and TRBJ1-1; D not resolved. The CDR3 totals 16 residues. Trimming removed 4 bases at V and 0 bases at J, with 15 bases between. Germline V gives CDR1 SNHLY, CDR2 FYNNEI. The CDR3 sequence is CASSGTVSYLNTEAFF. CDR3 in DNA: TGTGCCAGCAGTGGCACAGTAAGCTATTTGAACACTGAAGCTTTCTTT.

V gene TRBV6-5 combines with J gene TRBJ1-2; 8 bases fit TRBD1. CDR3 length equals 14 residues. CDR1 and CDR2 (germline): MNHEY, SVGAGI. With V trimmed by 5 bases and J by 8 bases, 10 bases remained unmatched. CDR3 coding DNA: TGTGCCAGCAGTAACGGACAGGGTTCCGCGGGCTACACCTTC. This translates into CASSNGQGSAGYTF.

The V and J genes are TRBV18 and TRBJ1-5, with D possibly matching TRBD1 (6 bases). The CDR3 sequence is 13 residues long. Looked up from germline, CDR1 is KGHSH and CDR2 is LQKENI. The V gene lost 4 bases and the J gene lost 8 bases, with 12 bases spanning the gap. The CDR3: CASSRDRSEPQHF. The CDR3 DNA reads TGTGCCAGCTCACGTGACAGGTCCGAGCCCCAGCATTTT.

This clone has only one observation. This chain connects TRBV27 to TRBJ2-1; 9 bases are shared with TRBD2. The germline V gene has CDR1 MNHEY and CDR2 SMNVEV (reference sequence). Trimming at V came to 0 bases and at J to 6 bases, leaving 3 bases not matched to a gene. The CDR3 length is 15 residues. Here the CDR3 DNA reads TGTGCCAGCAGTTTATCGGGACTAGCCGGCAATGAGCAGTTCTTC. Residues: CASSLSGLAGNEQFF.

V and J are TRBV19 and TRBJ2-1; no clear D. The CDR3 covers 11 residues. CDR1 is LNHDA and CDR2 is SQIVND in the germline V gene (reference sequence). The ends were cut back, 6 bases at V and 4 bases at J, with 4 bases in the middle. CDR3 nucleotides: TGTGCCAGTAGCGAGTACAATGAGCAGTTCTTC. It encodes CASSEYNEQFF.

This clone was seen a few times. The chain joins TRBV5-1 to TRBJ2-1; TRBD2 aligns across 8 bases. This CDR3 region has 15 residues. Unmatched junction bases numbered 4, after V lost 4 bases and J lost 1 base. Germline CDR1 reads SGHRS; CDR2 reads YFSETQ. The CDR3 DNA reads TGCGCCAGCAGCCCCGGGACTAGGTCCTACAATGAGCAGTTCTTC. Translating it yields CASSPGTRSYNEQFF.

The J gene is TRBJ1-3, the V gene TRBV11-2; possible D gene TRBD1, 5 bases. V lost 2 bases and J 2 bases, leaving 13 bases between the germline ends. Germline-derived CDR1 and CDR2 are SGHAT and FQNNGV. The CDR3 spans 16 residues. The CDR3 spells CASSLMGGRAGNTIYF. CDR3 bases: TGTGCCAGCAGCTTAATGGGGGGAAGGGCTGGAAACACCATATATTTT.